Below are 7 T cell receptor beta chains sequenced from a single sample in a study of shared clonotypes between healthy human individuals. The naive CD8 subset, CD45RO-negative cells positively selected for CCR7, excluded terminally differentiated effector memory CD45RA+ cells. Generated by immunoSEQ multiplex PCR, the TCRdb table keeps only in-frame clones and is missing some. The profile shows about 750,000 clones, around 92% of them singletons. Sequenced input: naive CD8+ T cells sorted from blood. These receptors all come from a man between 25 and 39 years old in good health.

The sample holds one count of this clone. One junction end does not reproduce the germline sequence, and a read error may be involved. The chain combines TRBV7-7 with TRBJ2-2, with D perhaps matching TRBD1 or TRBD2 (5 bases each). The V gene's germline CDR1 is SSHAT and CDR2 FNYEAQ (reference sequence). The CDR3 length is 16 residues. The CDR3 reads CASSLVPPRDGGELFF. The CDR3 nucleotides read TGTGCTAGCAGCTTAGTTCCCCCCAGGGACGGCGGGGAGCTGTTTTTT.

The chain recombines TRBV12-2 with TRBJ2-1; TRBD2 is taken as the D call from the table, unchecked against the DNA. TRBV12-2 is classified as a pseudogene. The CDR3 totals 16 residues. Written as DNA, the CDR3 is TGTGCAAGTCGCTTAGCGAGCGAAGGTTATTACAATGAGCAGTTCTTC. It specifies CASRLASEGYYNEQFF.

This rearrangement joins TRBV15 to TRBJ2-7, with TRBD2 as a possible D gene (5 bases). This CDR3 contains 15 residues. The germline CDR1 and CDR2 sequences are LNHNV and YYDKDF (reference sequence). The ends were cut back, 0 bases at V and 8 bases at J, with 17 bases in the middle. The CDR3 nucleotides are TGTGCCACCAGCAGAGATCGCGCGGGCGCTGTGAAGCAGTACTTC. This gives the protein CATSRDRAGAVKQYF.

The chain combines TRBV5-1 with TRBJ2-4, with D uncertain. This CDR3 has 15 residues. Germline assignment: CDR1 SGHRS and CDR2 YFSETQ. Trimming took off 2 bases at V and 3 bases at J, with 12 bases between the two ends. In DNA, the CDR3 is TGCGCCAGCAGCTTTAATTCAGACGTCAAAAACATTCAGTACTTC. This translates into CASSFNSDVKNIQYF.

This chain joins TRBV19 and TRBJ1-2; D not resolved. The CDR3 is made up of 16 amino acids. Deletions cut 7 bases from V and 0 bases from J, with 18 bases between. Germline loops: CDR1 LNHDA, CDR2 SQIVND (reference sequence). The CDR3: CASKIKTFSANYGYTF. CDR3 bases: TGTGCCAGTAAGATCAAGACATTCTCAGCTAACTATGGCTACACCTTC.

This rearrangement joins TRBV10-3 to TRBJ2-2, with D perhaps matching TRBD1 or TRBD2 (5 bases each). Trimming stripped 10 bases from V and 0 bases from J, with 18 bases between. The germline gives CDR1 ENHRY, CDR2 SYGVKD. This CDR3 region has 16 residues. This CDR3 is CATVDTQTTNTGELFF. The CDR3 region has the DNA TGTGCCACCGTGGACACCCAGACTACGAACACCGGGGAGCTGTTTTTT.

V and J are TRBV27 and TRBJ1-4; D uncertain. Germline values: CDR1 MNHEY, CDR2 SMNVEV (reference sequence). V was clipped by 8 bases and J by 8 bases, with 15 bases between them. The CDR3 totals 13 residues. CDR3 in DNA: TGTGCCAGCGGCCCTCTGTTACAAGAAAAACTGTTTTTT. Translating it yields CASGPLLQEKLFF.